These T cell receptor beta chains were read from a single sample in a study of T cells in Graves' hyperthyroidism and ophthalmopathy. TCRdb called the multiplex PCR reads again in MiXCR, with one record for every CDR3 protein. The profile covers about 400,000 distinct CDR3 sequences, with roughly an eighth appearing a single time and less than 6.5% taken by the ten largest. The specimen sequenced was blood. The receptors were sampled from a woman between 18 and 29 years old with Graves' hyperthyroidism. Both conserved end residues are part of each CDR3. Fields, in order: CDR3 length, D gene, clone size, V gene, J gene, CDR3 protein, CDR3 DNA. D genes are given only for firm matches. Expanded clones are given a class, and other clones once, few, many or no size at all.

length: 15
D: TRBD2
size: many
V: TRBV7-2
J: TRBJ2-3
CDR3: CASSLGGRRTDTQYF
DNA: TGTGCCAGCAGCTTAGGCGGGAGACGCACAGATACGCAGTATTTT

length: 13
D: TRBD2
size: .
V: TRBV5-4
J: TRBJ2-7
CDR3: CASHGGGAYEQYF
DNA: TGTGCCAGCCACGGCGGGGGGGCCTACGAGCAGTACTTC

length: 13
D: .
size: many
V: TRBV14
J: TRBJ2-2
CDR3: CASSRLGPGELFF
DNA: TGTGCCAGCAGCCGACTGGGCCCGGGGGAGCTGTTTTTT

length: 13
D: TRBD1
size: many
V: TRBV25-1
J: TRBJ1-1
CDR3: CASSPGQGTEAFF
DNA: TGTGCCAGCAGCCCGGGACAGGGCACTGAAGCTTTCTTT

length: 15
D: .
size: many
V: TRBV6-2/TRBV6-3
J: TRBJ2-7
CDR3: CASSYSMLAFYEQYF
DNA: TGTGCCAGCAGTTACTCGATGCTAGCGTTCTACGAGCAGTACTTC

length: 15
D: TRBD2
size: many
V: TRBV5-1
J: TRBJ2-7
CDR3: CASSPGGHGLYEQYF
DNA: TGCGCCAGCAGCCCGGGGGGGCACGGACTCTACGAGCAGTACTTC

length: 13
D: .
size: many
V: TRBV2
J: TRBJ2-3
CDR3: CASSDEGQPGRYF
DNA: TGTGCCAGCAGTGATGAAGGACAGCCGGGGAGGTATTTT

length: 15
D: TRBD1
size: many
V: TRBV28
J: TRBJ1-2
CDR3: CASRPPGGGSYGYTF
DNA: TGTGCCAGCAGACCCCCAGGGGGGGGAAGCTATGGCTACACCTTC

length: 13
D: .
size: .
V: TRBV5-1
J: TRBJ2-1
CDR3: CASSSFDSNEQFF
DNA: TGCGCCAGCAGCTCATTCGACAGCAATGAGCAGTTCTTC

length: 15
D: .
size: few
V: TRBV28
J: TRBJ1-1
CDR3: CASNLPAPMNTEAFF
DNA: TGTGCCAGCAACCTCCCGGCACCTATGAACACTGAAGCTTTCTTT

length: 16
D: .
size: many
V: TRBV3-1
J: TRBJ2-5
CDR3: CASSLPQGMRQETQYF
DNA: TGTGCCAGCAGCCTCCCCCAGGGGATGCGGCAAGAGACCCAGTACTTC

length: 16
D: TRBD2
size: many
V: TRBV11-2
J: TRBJ2-7
CDR3: CASSLIGLAGVYEQYF
DNA: TGTGCCAGCAGCTTAATTGGTCTAGCGGGAGTCTACGAGCAGTACTTC

length: 11
D: .
size: many
V: TRBV3-1
J: TRBJ1-1
CDR3: CASLGLSEAFF
DNA: TGTGCCTCCCTTGGGCTTTCTGAAGCTTTCTTT

length: 12
D: .
size: few
V: TRBV18
J: TRBJ2-1
CDR3: CASSRAEDEQFF
DNA: TGTGCCAGCTCTCGCGCGGAAGATGAGCAGTTCTTC

length: 13
D: .
size: .
V: TRBV7-2
J: TRBJ2-7
CDR3: CASLRLPSSEQYF
DNA: TGTGCCAGCCTCCGCCTACCTAGTTCCGAGCAGTACTTC

length: 16
D: TRBD2
size: .
V: TRBV11-1
J: TRBJ2-3
CDR3: CASSPPGSGTLNTQYF
DNA: TGTGCCAGCAGCCCCCCGGGTAGCGGGACGTTAAATACGCAGTATTTT

length: 16
D: TRBD2
size: many
V: TRBV7-2
J: TRBJ2-7
CDR3: CASSPTSGSSGYEQYF
DNA: TGTGCCAGCAGCCCGACTAGCGGGAGTTCAGGGTACGAGCAGTACTTC

length: 14
D: .
size: few
V: TRBV5-6
J: TRBJ2-7
CDR3: CASSFRPSSYEQYF
DNA: TGTGCCAGCAGCTTTAGACCCTCTTCCTACGAGCAGTACTTC

length: 16
D: TRBD2
size: many
V: TRBV7-9
J: TRBJ2-1
CDR3: CASSLSGRDPYNEQFF
DNA: TGTGCCAGCAGCCTCAGCGGGAGGGACCCCTACAATGAGCAGTTCTTC

length: 14
D: .
size: .
V: TRBV9
J: TRBJ2-3
CDR3: CASSADTAWGTQYF
DNA: TGTGCCAGCAGCGCGGACACGGCTTGGGGTACGCAGTATTTT

length: 19
D: TRBD2
size: .
V: TRBV7-9
J: TRBJ2-2
CDR3: CASSVIGGRTSGSNGELFF
DNA: TGTGCCAGCAGCGTCATTGGGGGTCGCACTAGCGGGTCAAACGGGGAGCTGTTTTTT

length: 15
D: TRBD1
size: .
V: TRBV5-4
J: TRBJ2-7
CDR3: CASGSGGAKSYEQYF
DNA: TGTGCCAGCGGCTCAGGGGGCGCAAAGTCCTACGAGCAGTACTTC

length: 11
D: .
size: .
V: TRBV29-1
J: TRBJ1-1
CDR3: CSARINTEAFF
DNA: TGCAGCGCCAGGATTAACACTGAAGCTTTCTTT

length: 13
D: .
size: .
V: TRBV2
J: TRBJ2-5
CDR3: CASNEAFQETQYF
DNA: TGTGCCAGCAACGAAGCCTTCCAAGAGACCCAGTACTTC

length: 12
D: .
size: many
V: TRBV28
J: TRBJ1-1
CDR3: CASSFLETEAFF
DNA: TGTGCCAGCAGTTTCCTGGAGACTGAAGCTTTCTTT

length: 13
D: .
size: many
V: TRBV30
J: TRBJ2-1
CDR3: CAWSVGGNNEQFF
DNA: TGTGCCTGGAGTGTGGGCGGTAACAATGAGCAGTTCTTC

length: 13
D: .
size: many
V: TRBV6-1
J: TRBJ1-2
CDR3: CASKEGGDYGYTF
DNA: TGTGCCAGCAAGGAAGGAGGGGACTATGGCTACACCTTC

length: 15
D: TRBD1
size: many
V: TRBV2
J: TRBJ1-6
CDR3: CASILDRGFSSPLHF
DNA: TGTGCCAGCATCCTGGACAGGGGGTTTAGTTCACCCCTCCACTTT

length: 15
D: .
size: many
V: TRBV5-1
J: TRBJ1-1
CDR3: CASSLQETLGTEAFF
DNA: TGCGCCAGCAGCTTACAGGAGACCTTGGGCACTGAAGCTTTCTTT

length: 14
D: .
size: many
V: TRBV6-2/TRBV6-3
J: TRBJ2-1
CDR3: CASSPLGSYNEQFF
DNA: TGTGCCAGCAGTCCCCTTGGCAGCTACAATGAGCAGTTCTTC

length: 15
D: TRBD1
size: .
V: TRBV7-2
J: TRBJ2-2
CDR3: CASNPGQGGTGELFF
DNA: TGTGCCAGCAATCCGGGACAGGGTGGCACCGGGGAGCTGTTTTTT

length: 15
D: .
size: many
V: TRBV7-6
J: TRBJ2-2
CDR3: CASSSEGQHTGELFF
DNA: TGTGCCAGCAGCTCGGAGGGACAGCACACCGGGGAGCTGTTTTTT

length: 14
D: TRBD1
size: .
V: TRBV19
J: TRBJ2-7
CDR3: CASSTWDRGYEQYF
DNA: TGTGCCAGTAGTACGTGGGACAGGGGCTACGAGCAGTACTTC

length: 11
D: .
size: many
V: TRBV18
J: TRBJ2-1
CDR3: CASSTGNEQFF
DNA: TGTGCCAGCTCGACCGGCAATGAGCAGTTCTTC

length: 16
D: .
size: many
V: TRBV11-2
J: TRBJ2-1
CDR3: CASSPMTGRSYNEQFF
DNA: TGTGCCAGCAGCCCGATGACTGGCAGATCCTACAATGAGCAGTTCTTC

length: 14
D: .
size: many
V: TRBV28
J: TRBJ2-1
CDR3: CASSWGQAYNEQFF
DNA: TGTGCCAGCAGTTGGGGCCAGGCGTACAATGAGCAGTTCTTC

length: 13
D: .
size: many
V: TRBV29-1
J: TRBJ1-1
CDR3: CSVDRRGAGEAFF
DNA: TGCAGCGTTGACAGGCGGGGGGCAGGGGAAGCTTTCTTT

length: 16
D: .
size: .
V: TRBV2
J: TRBJ2-7
CDR3: CASSHGTGHSSYEQYF
DNA: TGTGCCAGCAGCCATGGTACAGGTCACAGCTCCTACGAGCAGTACTTC